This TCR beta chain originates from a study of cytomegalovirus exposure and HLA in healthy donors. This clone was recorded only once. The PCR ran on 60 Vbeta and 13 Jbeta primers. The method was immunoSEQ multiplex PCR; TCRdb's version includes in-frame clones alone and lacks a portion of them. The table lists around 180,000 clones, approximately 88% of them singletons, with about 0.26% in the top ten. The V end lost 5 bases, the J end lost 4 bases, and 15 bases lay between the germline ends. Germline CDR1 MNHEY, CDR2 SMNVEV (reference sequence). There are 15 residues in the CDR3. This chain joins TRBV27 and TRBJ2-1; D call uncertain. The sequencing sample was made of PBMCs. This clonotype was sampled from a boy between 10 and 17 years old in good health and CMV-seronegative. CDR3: CASSPTPLRYNEQFF. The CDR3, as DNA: TGTGCCAGCAGTCCCACTCCCCTGAGGTACAATGAGCAGTTCTTC.